These T cell receptor beta chains were read from a single sample in a study of OX40 agonist ivuxolimab in advanced cancers. Method: immunoSEQ multiplex PCR; TCRdb's copy keeps in-frame clones and lacks some. The sample contains roughly 64,000 clones, approximately 90% of which appear only once. The sequencing used CD4+ or CD8+ T cells sorted from blood, collected in a trial of the OX40 agonist ivuxolimab. Receptor source: an adult with an advanced solid tumor such as melanoma, head and neck, liver or kidney cancer. CDR3s include the opening cysteine and the closing phenylalanine or tryptophan. Each record gives: J gene, clone size, D gene, V gene, CDR3 protein, CDR3 DNA. The D gene is left open where the match is weak. Size is stated for part of the rows, as once, few or many counts, or as a class when the clone is expanded.

J: TRBJ2-2
size: NA
D: TRBD1
V: TRBV4-1
CDR3: CASSQRQGDTGELFF
DNA: TGCGCCAGCAGCCAAAGACAGGGCGACACCGGGGAGCTGTTTTTT

J: TRBJ1-1
size: NA
D: NA
V: TRBV9
CDR3: CASSVVGRWNTEAFF
DNA: TGTGCCAGCAGCGTAGTAGGGCGCTGGAACACTGAAGCTTTCTTT

J: TRBJ1-4
size: NA
D: TRBD1
V: TRBV13
CDR3: CASSQGQGENDEKLFF
DNA: TGTGCCAGCAGCCAGGGACAGGGGGAGAACGATGAAAAACTGTTTTTT

J: TRBJ2-5
size: NA
D: NA
V: TRBV7-2
CDR3: CASSLAPGGPLGETQYF
DNA: TGTGCCAGCAGCTTAGCTCCAGGGGGGCCGCTGGGAGAGACCCAGTACTTC

J: TRBJ1-4
size: NA
D: NA
V: TRBV15
CDR3: CATSSSISTNEKLFF
DNA: TGTGCCACCAGCAGTTCCATTTCAACTAATGAAAAACTGTTTTTT

J: TRBJ2-1
size: NA
D: NA
V: TRBV7-9
CDR3: CASSLAGGYNEQFF
DNA: TGTGCCAGCAGCTTAGCGGGGGGTTACAATGAGCAGTTCTTC

J: TRBJ1-2
size: NA
D: NA
V: TRBV2
CDR3: CASRGGLILRYGYTF
DNA: TGTGCCAGCAGGGGGGGACTTATTTTACGCTATGGCTACACCTTC

J: TRBJ2-1
size: NA
D: TRBD2
V: TRBV18
CDR3: CASSAGLAGSYNEQFF
DNA: TGTGCCAGCTCCGCGGGACTAGCGGGCTCCTACAATGAGCAGTTCTTC

J: TRBJ2-1
size: NA
D: NA
V: TRBV7-9
CDR3: CASSFSGAPDNEQFF
DNA: TGTGCCAGCAGCTTTTCGGGAGCCCCCGACAATGAGCAGTTCTTC

J: TRBJ1-5
size: once
D: NA
V: TRBV4-1
CDR3: CASSRTLNQPQHF
DNA: TGCGCCAGCAGCCGTACTTTAAATCAGCCCCAGCATTTT

J: TRBJ2-7
size: NA
D: NA
V: TRBV5-4
CDR3: CASSLWTGGRYEQYF
DNA: TGTGCCAGCAGCCTTTGGACAGGAGGGAGGTACGAGCAGTACTTC

J: TRBJ1-2
size: NA
D: NA
V: TRBV6-1
CDR3: CASSEISAHGYTF
DNA: TGTGCCAGCAGTGAAATTTCGGCTCATGGCTACACCTTC

J: TRBJ1-4
size: NA
D: NA
V: TRBV2
CDR3: CASSDFLDTPTNEKLFF
DNA: TGTGCCAGCAGTGACTTTCTGGACACACCAACTAATGAAAAACTGTTTTTT

J: TRBJ2-7
size: once
D: NA
V: TRBV5-4
CDR3: CASSFGGQFYEQYF
DNA: TGTGCCAGCAGCTTTGGGGGGCAGTTCTACGAGCAGTACTTC

J: TRBJ2-3
size: NA
D: TRBD2
V: TRBV27
CDR3: CASSLSGASGYTDTQYF
DNA: TGTGCCAGCAGTTTATCCGGGGCTAGCGGGTACACAGATACGCAGTATTTT

J: TRBJ2-4
size: NA
D: TRBD1
V: TRBV5-1
CDR3: CASSWDRTGLAKNIQYF
DNA: TGCGCCAGCAGCTGGGACAGGACGGGGTTAGCCAAAAACATTCAGTACTTC

J: TRBJ1-5
size: NA
D: NA
V: TRBV27
CDR3: CASSLESSNQPQHF
DNA: TGTGCCAGCAGTCTGGAATCTAGCAATCAGCCCCAGCATTTT

J: TRBJ1-2
size: few
D: NA
V: TRBV7-9
CDR3: CASSPWGPYGYTF
DNA: TGTGCCAGCAGCCCCTGGGGTCCCTATGGCTACACCTTC

J: TRBJ1-2
size: NA
D: TRBD1
V: TRBV14
CDR3: CASSQQWTGEDYGYTF
DNA: TGTGCCAGCAGCCAACAGTGGACAGGGGAGGACTATGGCTACACCTTC

J: TRBJ2-1
size: NA
D: NA
V: TRBV19
CDR3: CASSLLAISYNEQFF
DNA: TGTGCCAGTTCCCTTCTAGCGATCTCCTACAATGAGCAGTTCTTC

J: TRBJ2-3
size: NA
D: NA
V: TRBV7-9
CDR3: CASSYHKLGTDTQYF
DNA: TGTGCCAGCAGCTATCATAAACTAGGCACAGATACGCAGTATTTT

J: TRBJ2-2
size: NA
D: NA
V: TRBV27
CDR3: CASSLRDGELFF
DNA: TGTGCCAGCAGTTTACGGGACGGGGAGCTGTTTTTT

J: TRBJ1-1
size: NA
D: NA
V: TRBV19
CDR3: CASGTGRRNTEAFF
DNA: TGTGCCAGCGGGACCGGACGGAGGAACACTGAAGCTTTCTTT

J: TRBJ2-3
size: NA
D: TRBD2
V: TRBV9
CDR3: CASSGDPGLAGDTQYF
DNA: TGTGCCAGCAGCGGCGACCCGGGACTAGCGGGAGATACGCAGTATTTT

J: TRBJ1-5
size: NA
D: NA
V: TRBV7-9
CDR3: CASSLEGMPGYNQPQHF
DNA: TGTGCCAGCAGCTTAGAAGGGATGCCAGGCTACAATCAGCCCCAGCATTTT

J: TRBJ2-7
size: NA
D: TRBD2
V: TRBV5-6
CDR3: CASSWSTSAHEQYF
DNA: TGTGCCAGCAGCTGGAGCACTAGCGCCCACGAGCAGTACTTC

J: TRBJ1-1
size: NA
D: TRBD1
V: TRBV14
CDR3: CASSQDRDRSGTEAFF
DNA: TGTGCCAGCAGCCAAGACCGGGACAGGTCTGGCACTGAAGCTTTCTTT

J: TRBJ2-7
size: NA
D: NA
V: TRBV7-9
CDR3: CASSLIGSKAYEQYF
DNA: TGTGCCAGCAGCTTGATCGGGTCAAAAGCCTACGAGCAGTACTTC

J: TRBJ1-1
size: once
D: NA
V: TRBV2
CDR3: CASIGGRTNTEAFF
DNA: TGTGCCAGCATAGGGGGACGGACGAACACTGAAGCTTTCTTT

J: TRBJ1-4
size: NA
D: TRBD1
V: TRBV7-9
CDR3: CASSLRDRDREKLFF
DNA: TGTGCCAGCAGCTTAAGGGACAGGGATAGAGAAAAACTGTTTTTT

J: TRBJ2-1
size: once
D: TRBD2
V: TRBV28
CDR3: CASSFLAGVSSNEQFF
DNA: TGTGCCAGCAGTTTCCTAGCGGGAGTGAGTAGTAATGAGCAGTTCTTC

J: TRBJ2-1
size: once
D: TRBD2
V: TRBV6-6
CDR3: CASREETSGILEQFF
DNA: TGTGCCAGCAGAGAGGAGACTAGCGGGATTCTTGAGCAGTTCTTC

J: TRBJ1-6
size: NA
D: TRBD1
V: TRBV27
CDR3: CASSLVWTGYNSPLHF
DNA: TGTGCCAGCAGTTTAGTCTGGACAGGGTATAATTCACCCCTCCACTTT

J: TRBJ1-5
size: NA
D: TRBD1
V: TRBV27
CDR3: CASRQGASQPQHF
DNA: TGTGCCAGCAGACAGGGGGCTAGTCAGCCCCAGCATTTT

J: TRBJ1-5
size: NA
D: NA
V: TRBV7-8
CDR3: CASSSIIGTVSNQPQHF
DNA: TGTGCCAGCAGCTCAATAATAGGAACCGTTAGCAATCAGCCCCAGCATTTT

J: TRBJ1-1
size: few
D: NA
V: TRBV25-1
CDR3: CASRSRGNGEAFF
DNA: TGTGCCAGCAGAAGCAGGGGAAATGGTGAAGCTTTCTTT

J: TRBJ2-7
size: NA
D: NA
V: TRBV6-5
CDR3: CASSYSPGQGYEQYF
DNA: TGTGCCAGCAGTTACTCCCCGGGACAAGGCTACGAGCAGTACTTC